This T cell receptor (beta chain) was documented in a study of post-analysis software for immune sequencing data. Study overall: The courses of disease that were included comprised relapsing-remitting, secondary progressive and progressive-relapsing multiple sclerosis. Study-level findings and limits: Samples sharing a preparation batch grouped tightly together when assessed by F measure. When compared against controls, multiple sclerosis patients showed significantly lower normalized Chao1 diversity. TRBV segments more frequent in patients than in controls numbered several and included TRBV5-6, TRBV5-1 and TRBV20-1.

The germline CDR1 and CDR2 sequences are SQVTM and ANQGSEA. Between the trimmed V and J ends, which lost 7 bases and 0 bases, there was a span of 14 bases. CDR3 length: 14 residues. As to this clonotype: Its antigen is not identified.

Libraries were made from TCR beta cDNA, and they carried unique molecular identifiers. Starting from approximately 1 to 10 million T cells, the study yielded 500,000 or so cDNA molecules. A single record per CDR3 protein comes from TCRdb applying MiXCR to the PCR reads. The sample shows hundreds of thousands of distinct CDR3 sequences, 30% to 45% of them seen only once. V and J are TRBV29-1 and TRBJ2-3; perhaps TRBD2 as D (7 bases). The sequenced material came from blood. This TCR was sampled from a girl aged 5 to 17 with multiple sclerosis. CDR3 sequence (DNA): TGCAGCGCCCTAAGGGGGGGTAGCACAGATACGCAGTATTTT. Its protein product is CSALRGGSTDTQYF.